This T cell receptor (beta chain) appears in the sequencing data of a study of T cells in Graves' hyperthyroidism and ophthalmopathy. Findings and caveats of the study: Using 13 V-J features, a model discriminated ophthalmopathy from stable hyperthyroidism.

This CDR3 spans 16 amino acids. Germline CDR1 SGHTA, CDR2 FQGNSA. An approximately 10 ml volume of fresh peripheral blood provided the PBMCs. Amplified TCR beta CDR3 regions derived from RNA transcripts. An initial round of RT-PCR targeting the TCR CDR3 relied on the HTBI primer set. TCRdb redid the calling of the multiplex PCR reads with MiXCR, one entry per CDR3 protein. The data hold approximately 510,000 distinct CDR3 sequences, with under 25% observed a single time. The sample holds many counts of this clonotype. What it recognizes is unknown. An end of the junction does not agree with germline; a read error may underlie this.

Sequenced input: blood. The sequence derives from a man aged 18 to 30 with Graves' hyperthyroidism. The chain recombines TRBV7-2 with TRBJ2-5; 7 positions match TRBD2. CDR3 region: CASSLAAWGGRETQYF. Here the CDR3 DNA reads TGTGCCAGCAGCCTAGCCGCCTGGGGCGGGAGAGAGACCCAGTACTTC.